The sequence of this TCR beta chain was determined in a study of T cell responses to AZD1222 COVID-19 vaccine. Some clones are missing from TCRdb's copy, which holds only in-frame ones; the method was immunoSEQ multiplex PCR. The sample lists 150,000 or so clones, 90% to 95% occurring once. The study's findings and limits: Dominant at 160-218 and 743-854, vaccine-associated CD4 TCRs also spanned spike. AZD1222 recipients seropositive at baseline numbered only five to seven. Spike-specific TCR breadth and depth went up after people got two AZD1222 doses.

Germline CDR1 and CDR2: KGHSH and LQKENI. V was shortened by 2 bases and J by 6 bases, with 10 bases between the two germline ends. There are 14 residues in the CDR3. As to this clone: Its specificity is unknown.

Sequenced material: peripheral blood, taken on day 0 of AZD1222 vaccination. This sequence was found in an adult in good health. This sequence joins TRBV18 and TRBJ2-2; no clear D. This chain's CDR3 is CASSPEALAGELFF. CDR3 in DNA: TGTGCCAGCTCACCAGAGGCACTCGCCGGGGAGCTGTTTTTT.